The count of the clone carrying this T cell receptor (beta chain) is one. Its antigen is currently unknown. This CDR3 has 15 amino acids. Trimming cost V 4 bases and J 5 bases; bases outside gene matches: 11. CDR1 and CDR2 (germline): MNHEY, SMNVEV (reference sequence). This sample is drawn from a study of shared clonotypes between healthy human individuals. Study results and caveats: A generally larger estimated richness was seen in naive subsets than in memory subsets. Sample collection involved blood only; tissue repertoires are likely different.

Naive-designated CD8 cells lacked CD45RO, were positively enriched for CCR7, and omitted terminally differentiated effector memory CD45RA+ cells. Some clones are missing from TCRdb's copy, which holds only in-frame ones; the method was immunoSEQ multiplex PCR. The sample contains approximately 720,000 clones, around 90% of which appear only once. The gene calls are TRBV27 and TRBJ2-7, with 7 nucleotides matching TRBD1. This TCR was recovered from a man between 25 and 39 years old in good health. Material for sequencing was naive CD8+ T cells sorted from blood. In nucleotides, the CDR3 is TGTGCCAGCAGTTATAACACAGGGGTCAACAACGAGCAGTACTTC. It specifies CASSYNTGVNNEQYF.